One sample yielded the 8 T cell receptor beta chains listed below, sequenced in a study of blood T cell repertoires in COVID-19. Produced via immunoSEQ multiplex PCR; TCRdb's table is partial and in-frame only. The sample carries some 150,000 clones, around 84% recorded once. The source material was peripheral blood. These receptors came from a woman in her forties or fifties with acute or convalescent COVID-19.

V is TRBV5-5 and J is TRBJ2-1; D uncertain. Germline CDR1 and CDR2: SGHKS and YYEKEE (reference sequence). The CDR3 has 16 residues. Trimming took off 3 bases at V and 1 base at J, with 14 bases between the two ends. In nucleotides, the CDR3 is TGTGCCAGCAGCTCACGGTGGGCGAAATCCTACAATGAGCAGTTCTTC. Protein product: CASSSRWAKSYNEQFF.

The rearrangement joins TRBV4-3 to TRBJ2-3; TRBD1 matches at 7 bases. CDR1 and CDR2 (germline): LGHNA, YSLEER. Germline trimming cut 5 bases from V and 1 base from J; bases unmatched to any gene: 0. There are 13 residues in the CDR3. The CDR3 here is CASSDRGTDTQYF. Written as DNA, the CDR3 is TGCGCCAGCAGCGACAGGGGCACAGATACGCAGTATTTT.

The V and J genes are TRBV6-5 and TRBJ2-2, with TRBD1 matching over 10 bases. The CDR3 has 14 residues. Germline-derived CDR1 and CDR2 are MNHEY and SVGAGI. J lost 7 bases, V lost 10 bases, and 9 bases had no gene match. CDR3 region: CATRTGGRIGELFF. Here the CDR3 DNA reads TGTGCCACACGGACAGGGGGAAGGATCGGGGAGCTGTTTTTT.

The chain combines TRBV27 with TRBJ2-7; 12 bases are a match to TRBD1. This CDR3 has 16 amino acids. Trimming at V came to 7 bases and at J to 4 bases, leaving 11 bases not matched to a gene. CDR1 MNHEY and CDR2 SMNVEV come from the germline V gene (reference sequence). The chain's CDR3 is CASTYRGGQGAYEQYF. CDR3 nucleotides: TGTGCCAGCACCTACCGGGGGGGACAGGGGGCATACGAGCAGTACTTC.

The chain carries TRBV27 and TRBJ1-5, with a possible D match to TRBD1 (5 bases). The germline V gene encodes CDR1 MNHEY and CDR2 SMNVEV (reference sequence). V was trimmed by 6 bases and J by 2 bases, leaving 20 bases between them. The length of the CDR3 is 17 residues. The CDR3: CASSRVSVTYGNQPQHF. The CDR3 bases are TGTGCCAGCAGCAGGGTTTCGGTAACTTACGGCAATCAGCCCCAGCATTTT.

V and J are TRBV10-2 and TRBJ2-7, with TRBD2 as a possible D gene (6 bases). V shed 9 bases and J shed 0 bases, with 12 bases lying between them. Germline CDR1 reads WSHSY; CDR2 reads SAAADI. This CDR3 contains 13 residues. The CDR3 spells CARCSGISYEQYF. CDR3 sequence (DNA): TGCGCCAGGTGTAGCGGTATCTCCTACGAGCAGTACTTC.

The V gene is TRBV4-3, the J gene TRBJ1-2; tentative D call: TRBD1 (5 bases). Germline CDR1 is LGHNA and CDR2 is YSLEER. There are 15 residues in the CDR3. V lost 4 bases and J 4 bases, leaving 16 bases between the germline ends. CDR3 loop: CASSPTRVVGYGYTF. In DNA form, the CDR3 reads TGCGCCAGCAGCCCCACCAGGGTCGTCGGCTATGGCTACACCTTC.

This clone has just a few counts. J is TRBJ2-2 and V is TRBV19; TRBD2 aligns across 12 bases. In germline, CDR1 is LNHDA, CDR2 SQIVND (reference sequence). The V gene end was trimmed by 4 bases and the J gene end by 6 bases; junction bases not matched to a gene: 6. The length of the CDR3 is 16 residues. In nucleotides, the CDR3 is TGTGCCAGTAGTAAAAACGGACTAGCGGGGCCCGGGGAGCTGTTTTTT. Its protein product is CASSKNGLAGPGELFF. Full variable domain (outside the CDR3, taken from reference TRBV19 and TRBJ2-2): DGGITQSPKYLFRKEGQNVTLSCEQNLNHDAMYWYRQDPGQGLRLIYYSQIVNDFQKGDIAEGYSVSREKKESFPLTVTSAQKNPTAFYLCASSKNGLAGPGELFFGEGSRLTVL.